The sequence of this TCR beta chain was determined in a study of regulatory T cells in long-lasting Graves disease. Broader study findings: Few sampled subjects may have lowered accuracy. Newly diagnosed patients shared around 910 public clonotypes; persistent patients shared under 3,000.

Time point reported: persistent/refractory GD, antithyroid drugs over 5 years with positive TRAb. Scientists built the TCR library using RNA that was extracted from PBMCs. Details on this clonotype: Its antigen remains unknown. A much larger clone lies one base from this, so it may be a read error.

The authors built TCR beta libraries using iRepertoire HTBI primers and Arm-PCR of CDR3 regions. TCRdb re-called the multiplex PCR reads with MiXCR, one entry per CDR3 protein. The sample lists around 340,000 distinct CDR3 sequences, less than 20% occurring once. This specimen consisted of peripheral blood mononuclear cells (PBMCs), obtained when the disease was refractory, from a patient treated with antithyroid drugs. This clonotype was sampled from a female donor with Graves disease.

The CDR3 region has the DNA TGTGCCAGCAGCCTTTATGACTACTCCTACGAGCAGTACTTC. It yields the protein CASSLYDYSYEQYF. The chain uses TRBV11-2 and TRBJ2-7; weak D call: TRBD2 (5 bases). CDR1 and CDR2 from the germline V gene are SGHAT and FQNNGV. This CDR3 comprises 14 residues. Trimming left V 5 bases short and J 0 bases short, with 11 bases between.